Shown below are 4 T cell receptor beta chains from a single sample sequenced in a study of blood T cell repertoires in COVID-19. TCRdb's table, derived via immunoSEQ multiplex PCR, lists solely in-frame clones and lacks some. This sample has about 220,000 clones; 84% occur once, and the top ten carry 2% to 2.5%. The specimen sequenced was peripheral blood. The receptors originated from a man aged 35 to 55 who had recovered from COVID-19.

The chain employs TRBV2 and TRBJ2-5; D might be TRBD1 (6 bases). Germline loops: CDR1 SNHLY, CDR2 FYNNEI. The CDR3 has 13 amino acids. The V end lost 11 bases, the J end lost 1 base, and 14 bases lay between the germline ends. Here the CDR3 DNA reads TGTGCCTCGGGGACAAGGAGCCAAGAGACCCAGTACTTC. This sequence encodes CASGTRSQETQYF.

This chain joins TRBV11-2 and TRBJ2-7; 9 nucleotides agree with TRBD1. CDR3 size: 17 residues. Germline assignment: CDR1 SGHAT and CDR2 FQNNGV. The ends lost 2 bases at V and 4 bases at J; junction bases unmatched: 12. The CDR3 DNA reads as TGTGCCAGCAGCTTACCCACAGGGGGCTCTGATGGGTACGAGCAGTACTTC. Protein product: CASSLPTGGSDGYEQYF.

The V gene is TRBV5-4, the J gene TRBJ2-3; 8 bases are shared with TRBD2. This CDR3 has 14 residues. Losses at the gene ends were 0 bases for V and 6 bases for J; bases not matched to a gene: 3. Germline CDR1 is SGHNT and CDR2 is YYREEE (reference sequence). In DNA form, the CDR3 reads TGTGCCAGCAGCTTGGGAGCGGGGGAGGATACGCAGTATTTT. Translation: CASSLGAGEDTQYF.

The rearrangement links TRBV24-1 to TRBJ2-3; tentative D call: TRBD1 (7 bases). V was cut by 5 bases and J by 0 bases, with 17 bases left in between. CDR1 and CDR2 from the germline V gene are KGHDR and SFDVKD. The CDR3 contains 17 residues. The CDR3 nucleotides read TGTGCCACCAGTGTTTCCAGGGGGGATTCTAGCACAGATACGCAGTATTTT. Its protein product is CATSVSRGDSSTDTQYF.